Detailed here is one T cell receptor (beta chain). With 60 Vbeta and 13 Jbeta primers, the PCR was carried out. Sequenced by immunoSEQ multiplex PCR; TCRdb stores in-frame clones only, minus some. The sample lists some 150,000 clones; 77% were seen once. These data are taken from a study of cytomegalovirus exposure and HLA in healthy donors. Trimming stripped 3 bases from V and 5 bases from J, with 15 bases between. The CDR3 contains 14 residues. In germline, CDR1 is SGHRS, CDR2 YFSETQ. This TCR was sampled from a female donor in good health and CMV-seronegative. Sequencing was carried out using PBMCs. The chain carries TRBV5-1 and TRBJ2-7; possibly TRBD1 for D (6 bases). CDR3 sequence (DNA): TGCGCCAGCAGCTCGTTACAGGGTTCCGACGAGCAGTACTTC. Protein product: CASSSLQGSDEQYF.